The 27 T cell receptor beta chains presented below share a single source sample, sequenced in a study of T cell responses to AZD1222 COVID-19 vaccine. Profiled with immunoSEQ multiplex PCR; TCRdb holds only in-frame clones, not every one. The table records 100,000 to 150,000 clones, more than 70% of them present only once. The starting material was peripheral blood, obtained on day 0 of AZD1222 vaccination. The source of these receptors is an adult in good health.

The chain uses TRBV5-4 and TRBJ2-3; 13 bases line up with TRBD2. Germline CDR1 and CDR2: SGHNT and YYREEE (reference sequence). The trim removed 4 bases at V and 2 bases at J, leaving 4 bases unmatched. CDR3 size: 16 residues. The CDR3 coding sequence is TGTGCCAGCAGCCCTGGGACTAGCGGGATCACAGATACGCAGTATTTT. Translating gives CASSPGTSGITDTQYF.

The rearrangement joins TRBV21-1 to TRBJ1-1. TRBV21-1 counts as a pseudogene. There are 12 residues in the CDR3. The CDR3 sequence: CASSPGRAEAFF. CDR3 coding DNA: TGTGCCAGCAGCCCCGGGAGGGCTGAAGCTTTCTTT.

The table lists this clone with a few counts. The chain recombines TRBV2 with TRBJ1-5; D is ambiguous. Trimming shortened V by 3 bases and J by 7 bases, and 7 bases separated the two germline ends. The CDR3 consists of 12 residues. Germline loops: CDR1 SNHLY, CDR2 FYNNEI. This chain's CDR3 is CASSDALQPQHF. The CDR3 DNA sequence: TGTGCCAGCAGTGATGCTTTACAGCCCCAGCATTTT. Combining the CDR3 with reference TRBV2 and TRBJ1-5 gives the whole variable domain EPEVTQTPSHQVTQMGQEVILRCVPISNHLYFYWYRQILGQKVEFLVSFYNNEISEKSEIFDDQFSVERPDGSNFTLKIRSTKLEDSAMYFCASSDALQPQHFGDGTRLSIL.

The chain employs TRBV7-8 and TRBJ1-6; 7 positions match TRBD1. Germline-derived CDR1 and CDR2 are SGHVS and FQNEAQ. After removal of 5 bases from V and 9 bases from J, the junction contained 22 bases not matched to a gene. This CDR3 is 19 amino acids long. CDR3 nucleotides: TGTGCCAGCAGCCCACTTATCCTCCATGACAGGGTAATAGGTTCACCCCTCCACTTT. Translated, it gives CASSPLILHDRVIGSPLHF.

The DNA of the CDR3 is TGCGCCAGCCGTCGGACAGGGGGCGACGAGCAGTACTTC. Translation: CASRRTGGDEQYF. The chain carries TRBV5-1 and TRBJ2-7; 11 bases align to TRBD1. V lost 7 bases to trimming and J lost 5 bases; unmatched junction nucleotides: 5. The CDR3 runs 13 residues. The germline V gene has CDR1 SGHRS and CDR2 YFSETQ.

The chain combines TRBV28 with TRBJ2-1, with a tentative D call TRBD2 (6 bases). With 6 bases removed from V and 7 bases from J, the gap between germline ends came to 25 bases. This CDR3 comprises 17 residues. From germline, CDR1 is MDHEN and CDR2 SYDVKM. CDR3 region: CASRNPLDTSLQNEQFF. DNA for the CDR3: TGTGCCAGCAGGAACCCTCTGGACACTAGCCTCCAGAATGAGCAGTTCTTC.

V gene TRBV15 combines with J gene TRBJ1-4; D unresolved. V lost 0 bases and J lost 3, with 17 bases in between. The CDR3 is 18 amino acids. Germline V gene data show CDR1 as LNHNV and CDR2 as YYDKDF (reference sequence). The CDR3 sequence is CATSRDREGGYPNEKLFF. In DNA, the CDR3 is TGTGCCACCAGCAGAGATAGAGAGGGAGGGTACCCTAATGAAAAACTGTTTTTT.

The chain has TRBV11-2 and TRBJ1-4; 7 bases are a match to TRBD1. CDR1 is SGHAT, CDR2 FQNNGV, per germline. The trim removed 7 bases at V and 4 bases at J, leaving 12 bases unmatched. This CDR3 is built from 16 residues. CDR3 amino acids: CASNPQGRGGNEKLFF. The CDR3 coding sequence is TGTGCCAGCAACCCACAGGGGAGGGGCGGTAATGAAAAACTGTTTTTT.

The chain joins TRBV19 to TRBJ1-5, with a weak D call TRBD1 (5 bases). Germline V gene data show CDR1 as LNHDA and CDR2 as SQIVND (reference sequence). The CDR3 sequence is 14 residues long. Trimming removed 7 bases from V and 6 bases from J, with 16 bases in between. The CDR3 spells CASKIGAGGQPQHF. Written as DNA, the CDR3 is TGTGCCAGTAAGATCGGGGCGGGGGGTCAGCCCCAGCATTTT.

This clone was counted once. V gene TRBV19 combines with J gene TRBJ1-5, with D unresolved. Per germline, CDR1 LNHDA and CDR2 SQIVND (reference sequence). The length of the CDR3 is 13 residues. Deletions cut 6 bases from V and 3 bases from J, with 9 bases between. The CDR3 loop reads CASSIQINQPQHF. The CDR3 DNA reads TGTGCCAGTAGCATACAGATCAATCAGCCCCAGCATTTT.

This chain links TRBV19 with TRBJ2-7; a weak D match, TRBD2 (6 bases). The CDR3 is 14 amino acids. CDR1 LNHDA and CDR2 SQIVND come from the germline V gene (reference sequence). V gave up 5 bases and J gave up 1 base, with 12 bases separating them. As DNA, the CDR3 is TGTGCCAGTAGTTCGCGGGGTTTGTCCTACGAGCAGTACTTC. This gives the protein CASSSRGLSYEQYF.

The DNA for the CDR3 is TGCAGCGTTCTCAGGGGGCTCAACACCGGGGAGCTGTTTTTT. Translation gives CSVLRGLNTGELFF. The V call is TRBV29-1, the J call TRBJ2-2; 8 positions match TRBD1. Germline V gene data show CDR1 as SQVTM and CDR2 as ANQGSEA. The CDR3 spans 14 residues. J was trimmed by 2 bases and V by 5 bases; bases with no gene match: 4.

V is TRBV29-1 and J is TRBJ2-1; TRBD1 is a possible D gene (7 bases). V lost 5 bases to trimming and J lost 9 bases, with 23 bases between them. This CDR3 spans 15 amino acids. Germline V gene sequence: CDR1 SQVTM, CDR2 ANQGSEA. The chain's CDR3 is CSVTIWDLRDSEQFF. In DNA form, the CDR3 reads TGCAGCGTTACGATCTGGGACTTAAGGGACAGTGAGCAGTTCTTC.

CDR3 DNA: TGTGCCAGCAGCCCGACCCGGCATTCAATGAACACTGAAGCTTTCTTT. Residues: CASSPTRHSMNTEAFF. The genes are TRBV3-1 (or the pseudogene TRBV3-2) and TRBJ1-1; no clear D. The germline CDR1 and CDR2 sequences are LGHDT and YNNKEL (reference sequence). Trimming took 4 bases from V and 0 from J, leaving 15 bases between them. CDR3 length: 16 amino acids.

The chain combines TRBV19 with TRBJ1-3; 9 bases agree with TRBD1. This CDR3 has 16 amino acids. V was clipped by 5 bases and J by 3 bases; unmatched bases: 8. Germline CDR1 reads LNHDA; CDR2 reads SQIVND (reference sequence). DNA for the CDR3: TGTGCCAGTAGTGCCGGGACAGGGACGTTTGGAAACACCATATATTTT. Amino acids: CASSAGTGTFGNTIYF.

This chain uses TRBV6-5 with TRBJ2-4; D gene ambiguous. Per germline, CDR1 MNHEY and CDR2 SVGAGI. Trimming took 2 bases from V and 4 from J, leaving 0 bases between them. The CDR3 consists of 11 residues. Written as DNA, the CDR3 is TGTGCCAGCAGTTACAAAAACATTCAGTACTTC. Its translation is CASSYKNIQYF.

This chain links TRBV5-1 with TRBJ1-6; D not certain. CDR3 length equals 14 residues. V dropped 0 bases and J dropped 5 bases, with 6 bases sitting between them. Germline lookup yields CDR1 SGHRS and CDR2 YFSETQ. Here the CDR3 DNA reads TGCGCCAGCAGCTTGGAACCAGATAATTCACCCCTCCACTTT. Translation: CASSLEPDNSPLHF.

The chain employs TRBV28 and TRBJ1-6; D perhaps matches TRBD1 (6 bases). Germline CDR1 and CDR2: MDHEN and SYDVKM. This CDR3 has 12 residues. V dropped 6 bases and J dropped 9 bases, with 9 bases sitting between them. CDR3 loop: CASRGGGSPLHF. CDR3 nucleotide sequence: TGTGCCAGCAGGGGGGGCGGTTCACCCCTCCACTTT.

The CDR3 sequence is CASSSGRDRRSSGNTIYF. The CDR3 DNA reads TGTGCCAGCAGTTCTGGCCGGGACAGGCGAAGTTCTGGAAACACCATATATTTT. The V and J genes are TRBV5-4 and TRBJ1-3; 8 bases are a match to TRBD1. The CDR3 consists of 18 residues. Germline V lookup: CDR1 SGHNT, CDR2 YYREEE (reference sequence). With V trimmed by 5 bases and J by 1 base, 14 bases remained unmatched. The whole variable domain, filled in from reference TRBV5-4 and TRBJ1-3, reads ETGVTQSPTHLIKTRGQQVTLRCSSQSGHNTVSWYQQALGQGPQFIFQYYREEENGRGNFPPRFSGLQFPNYSSELNVNALELDDSALYLCASSSGRDRRSSGNTIYFGEGSWLTVV.

This chain links TRBV5-6 with TRBJ1-4; D might be TRBD1 (5 bases). The CDR3 totals 14 residues. Per the germline V gene, CDR1 is SGHDT and CDR2 is YYEEEE. The V end lost 4 bases, the J end lost 7 bases, and 14 bases lay between the germline ends. The CDR3 here is CASSAGARVEKLFF. CDR3 nucleotides: TGTGCCAGCAGCGCTGGCGCCAGGGTTGAAAAACTGTTTTTT.

The J gene is TRBJ1-2, the V gene TRBV28, with D unclear. The V gene lost 3 bases and the J gene lost 4 bases, with 6 bases spanning the gap. This CDR3 is 12 amino acids long. Germline CDR1 and CDR2: MDHEN and SYDVKM. CDR3 residues: CASSFELYGYTF. The CDR3 nucleotides read TGTGCCAGCAGTTTTGAGCTCTATGGCTACACCTTC.

This chain joins TRBV28 and TRBJ1-3, with TRBD1 identical over 10 bases. Per germline, CDR1 MDHEN and CDR2 SYDVKM. V lost 6 bases, J lost 0 bases, and 5 bases stayed unmatched. CDR3 length: 16 residues. CDR3 bases: TGTGCCAGCAGAAAGACAGGGGGCTTCTCTGGAAACACCATATATTTT. Its translation: CASRKTGGFSGNTIYF.

CDR3 nucleotide sequence: TGTGCCTGGAGTCTTACTAACTATGGCTACACCTTC. This gives the protein CAWSLTNYGYTF. The gene calls are TRBV30 and TRBJ1-2; no clear D gene. The CDR3 has 12 amino acids. V lost 2 bases, J lost 0 bases, and 4 bases lay in between. Germline CDR1 GTSNPN, CDR2 SVGIG (reference sequence).

J is TRBJ1-1 and V is TRBV3-1 (or the pseudogene TRBV3-2); D possibly corresponds to TRBD1 (6 bases). Trimming left V 3 bases short and J 4 bases short, with 12 bases between. This CDR3 has 14 residues. Looked up from germline, CDR1 is LGHDT and CDR2 is YNNKEL (reference sequence). This CDR3 reads CASSQRGGGTEAFF. CDR3 DNA: TGTGCCAGCAGCCAGAGAGGGGGTGGCACTGAAGCTTTCTTT.

J is TRBJ2-1 and V is TRBV15, with 9 bases that match TRBD1. The CDR3 is 14 residues long. Germline values: CDR1 LNHNV, CDR2 YYDKDF (reference sequence). V gave up 3 bases and J gave up 7 bases; unmatched junction bases: 4. The DNA for the CDR3 is TGTGCCACCAGCAGGGACAGGGGAAGAAATGAGCAGTTCTTC. Its translation: CATSRDRGRNEQFF.

The chain links TRBV18 to TRBJ2-5, with D unresolved. CDR1 is KGHSH, CDR2 LQKENI, per germline. This CDR3 region has 14 residues. Trimming cost V 0 bases and J 3 bases, with 8 bases left between them. CDR3 DNA sequence: TGTGCCAGCTCACCACCGTCCTCCGAAGAGACCCAGTACTTC. It yields the protein CASSPPSSEETQYF.

The V gene is TRBV6-6, the J gene TRBJ1-4; TRBD1 is a possible D gene (6 bases). Trimming removed 5 bases from V and 8 bases from J, with 24 bases in between. CDR1 is MNHNY and CDR2 is SVGAGI in the germline V gene (reference sequence). The CDR3 has 17 amino acids. The CDR3 here is CASSPFVYTGTGEKLFF. CDR3 DNA sequence: TGTGCCAGCAGTCCCTTCGTATACACAGGGACCGGCGAAAAACTGTTTTTT.